These 13 T cell receptor beta chains originate from one sample sequenced in a study of CD8 T cells in ankylosing spondylitis. MiXCR, applied by TCRdb to the 5' RACE reads, yields one record per CDR3 protein. The data hold 380,000 or so distinct CDR3 sequences, with around 20% observed a single time. Sequencing used blood, either unsorted or a sorted T cell fraction (not recorded which). The receptors shown here come from a male donor with ankylosing spondylitis or in good health (not recorded which).

This clonotype was observed many times. The chain has TRBV11-2 and TRBJ2-2; D is undetermined. V dropped 0 bases and J dropped 5 bases, with 7 bases sitting between them. CDR3 length: 14 residues. The V gene's germline CDR1 is SGHAT and CDR2 FQNNGV. CDR3 sequence reads: CASSLEPNTGELFF. DNA of the CDR3: TGTGCCAGCAGCTTAGAGCCCAATACCGGGGAGCTGTTTTTT.

The V call is TRBV9, the J call TRBJ2-2; no clear D. CDR1 and CDR2 from the germline V gene are SGDLS and YYNGEE. V shed 0 bases and J shed 2 bases, with 8 bases lying between them. This CDR3 is built from 15 residues. CDR3 in amino acids: CASSVGATNTGELFF. The CDR3 nucleotides read TGTGCCAGCAGCGTAGGCGCCACTAACACCGGGGAGCTGTTTTTT.

This clonotype was counted only a few times. CDR3 DNA: TGTGCCAGCAGCGTCAGACTAGCGGGGATGAGCGGGAGCACAGATACGCAGTATTTT. Protein sequence: CASSVRLAGMSGSTDTQYF. This chain links TRBV11-1 with TRBJ2-3, with 11 bases lining up with TRBD2. CDR1 is SGHAT and CDR2 is FQDESV in the germline V gene (reference sequence). The trim removed 5 bases at V and 0 bases at J, leaving 13 bases unmatched. The CDR3 is 19 residues long.

Written as DNA, the CDR3 is TGTGCCAGCAGTGAAGATGTATCGGCTAGCGGGGGGTTCTACAATGAGCAGTTCTTC. Residues: CASSEDVSASGGFYNEQFF. The rearrangement links TRBV6-1 to TRBJ2-1, with 11 bases identical to TRBD2. With 1 base clipped from V and 3 bases from J, the junction kept 11 bases outside the gene matches. Germline loops: CDR1 MNHNS, CDR2 SASEGT. The CDR3 totals 19 residues.

The chain uses TRBV30 and TRBJ2-3; 8 bases are a match to TRBD2. CDR1 and CDR2 from the germline V gene are GTSNPN and SVGIG (reference sequence). After removal of 3 bases from V and 3 bases from J, the junction contained 8 bases not matched to a gene. This CDR3 is built from 15 residues. CDR3 in DNA: TGTGCCTGGAGCGGGGGCGGGGGGCCGACAGATACGCAGTATTTT. Translated, it gives CAWSGGGGPTDTQYF.

The chain combines TRBV12-3 or TRBV12-4 with TRBJ2-2; tentatively, D is TRBD1 (6 bases). The CDR3 length is 15 residues. Trimming removed 3 bases at V and 6 bases at J, with 14 bases between. CDR3 coding DNA: TGTGCCAGCAGTTTTTTTCAGGGGCTGGCCGGGGAGCTGTTTTTT. It encodes CASSFFQGLAGELFF.

There are a few counts of this clonotype. This rearrangement joins TRBV12-3 or TRBV12-4 to TRBJ2-7, with TRBD1 matching 10 bases. This CDR3 comprises 17 residues. The junction had 14 bases not matched to a gene; V was cut back by 4 bases and J by 5 bases. CDR3 region: CASSSLLPGQGFHEQYF. The CDR3 DNA reads TGTGCCAGCAGTTCCCTACTCCCGGGACAGGGGTTCCACGAGCAGTACTTC.

CDR3 nucleotides: TGTGCCAGCAGGTCAGGGCTCCAAGAGACCCAGTACTTC. Protein product: CASRSGLQETQYF. The chain employs TRBV12-3 or TRBV12-4 and TRBJ2-5; maybe TRBD1 (5 bases). The CDR3 extends over 13 amino acids. The V end lost 6 bases, the J end lost 1 base, and 9 bases lay between the germline ends.

In this sample, this clonotype turned up a few times. The V and J genes are TRBV12-3 or TRBV12-4 and TRBJ2-2; 10 bases align to TRBD1. V trimming: 3 bases; J trimming: 5 bases; junction bases outside the gene matches: 9. The CDR3 is 17 amino acids. For the CDR3, the DNA is TGTGCCAGCAGTTTGCAACCGCCGGGACAGGGGACCGGGGAGCTGTTTTTT. Amino acids: CASSLQPPGQGTGELFF.

This clonotype has only a few counts. This sequence joins TRBV10-2 and TRBJ2-7; the D is unclear. CDR3 length: 14 residues. The V end lost 6 bases, the J end lost 2 bases, and 14 bases lay between the germline ends. CDR1 is WSHSY, CDR2 SAAADI, per germline. The CDR3 DNA reads TGCGCCAGCAGCCCGCCAGCCGCGCCCTACGAGCAGTACTTC. Translation gives CASSPPAAPYEQYF.

This clonotype appeared a few times. The chain employs TRBV11-2 and TRBJ2-7; D is unclear. CDR1 SGHAT and CDR2 FQNNGV come from the germline V gene. Trimming cost V 2 bases and J 6 bases, with 11 bases left between them. This CDR3 is built from 13 residues. CDR3 sequence reads: CASSLSLAPEQYF. The CDR3 DNA reads TGTGCCAGCAGCTTATCTTTAGCCCCCGAGCAGTACTTC.

This clonotype was recorded a few times. The chain links TRBV9 to TRBJ2-1; 8 bases are shared with TRBD2. The V segment lost 0 bases and the J segment 9 bases; nucleotides outside the gene matches: 14. Germline loops: CDR1 SGDLS, CDR2 YYNGEE. CDR3 length: 17 amino acids. CDR3 amino acids: CASSVGGWSGGALEQFF. For the CDR3, the DNA is TGTGCCAGCAGCGTAGGTGGTTGGTCGGGGGGGGCCCTTGAGCAGTTCTTC.

The chain couples TRBV7-9 to TRBJ2-3; D is uncertain. The length of the CDR3 is 16 residues. Germline V lookup: CDR1 SEHNR, CDR2 FQNEAQ (reference sequence). V was trimmed by 5 bases and J by 0 bases, leaving 15 bases between them. CDR3 sequence reads: CASSPKAISSTDTQYF. CDR3 bases: TGTGCCAGCAGCCCTAAGGCCATCTCTAGCACAGATACGCAGTATTTT.